The 17 T cell receptor beta chains reported below all come from one sample, sequenced in a study of blood T cell repertoires in COVID-19. Assay used: immunoSEQ multiplex PCR; TCRdb lists only in-frame clones, some missing. The repertoire holds around 43,000 clones, with roughly nine tenths as singletons. The sample comprised peripheral blood. The receptors were sampled from a human donor in a cohort sampled during active COVID-19.

The V and J genes are TRBV9 and TRBJ2-2, with TRBD1 matching 7 bases. Germline CDR1 and CDR2: SGDLS and YYNGEE. The J segment lost 0 bases and the V segment lost 5 bases, leaving 7 bases of the junction unmatched. The CDR3 runs to 16 residues. CDR3 region: CASSYRDRANTGELFF. The CDR3 nucleotides read TGTGCCAGCAGTTACCGGGACAGAGCGAACACCGGGGAGCTGTTTTTT.

The chain uses TRBV29-1 and TRBJ1-1, with a tentative D call TRBD1 (5 bases). V lost 7 bases, J lost 0 bases, and 9 bases lay in between. Germline-derived CDR1 and CDR2 are SQVTM and ANQGSEA. The CDR3 is 12 amino acids. The CDR3 sequence: CSGRGVNTEAFF. The CDR3 bases are TGCAGCGGACGGGGGGTGAACACTGAAGCTTTCTTT.

This chain joins TRBV25-1 and TRBJ2-1; the D gene is possibly TRBD1 (5 bases). The ends were cut back, 4 bases at V and 3 bases at J, with 16 bases in the middle. CDR1 MGHDK and CDR2 SYGVNS come from the germline V gene. This CDR3 spans 16 amino acids. Written as DNA, the CDR3 is TGTGCCAGCAGTGGATTTCAAGGGGCGAACTACAATGAGCAGTTCTTC. Amino acid sequence: CASSGFQGANYNEQFF.

The rearrangement links TRBV27 to TRBJ1-5; 7 bases line up with TRBD1. In germline, CDR1 is MNHEY, CDR2 SMNVEV (reference sequence). J gave up 0 bases and V 7 bases, and 9 bases lay outside the gene matches. This CDR3 is built from 16 residues. The CDR3, as DNA: TGTGCCAGCACCGCACGGGGGACAGATAGCAATCAGCCCCAGCATTTT. This gives the protein CASTARGTDSNQPQHF.

The genes are TRBV9 and TRBJ2-2, with TRBD2 matching 7 bases. The ends lost 4 bases at V and 3 bases at J; junction bases unmatched: 9. There are 16 residues in the CDR3. CDR1 is SGDLS, CDR2 YYNGEE, per germline. The DNA of the CDR3 is TGTGCCAGCAGCCCCACCGTGGGGGGGGACACCGGGGAGCTGTTTTTT. It encodes CASSPTVGGDTGELFF.

This clone has a single count. This chain uses TRBV2 with TRBJ2-3, with a possible D match to TRBD2 (5 bases). The V end lost 7 bases, the J end lost 0 bases, and 11 bases lay between the germline ends. This CDR3 is built from 14 residues. Germline V lookup: CDR1 SNHLY, CDR2 FYNNEI. CDR3 protein: CASKTGSSTDTQYF. CDR3 in DNA: TGTGCCAGCAAGACGGGGTCTAGCACAGATACGCAGTATTTT.

The V and J genes are TRBV5-4 and TRBJ2-3, with 8 bases fitting TRBD2. This CDR3 spans 15 amino acids. With 0 bases clipped from V and 6 bases from J, the junction kept 6 bases outside the gene matches. Germline CDR1 SGHNT, CDR2 YYREEE (reference sequence). CDR3 in DNA: TGTGCCAGCAGCTTGGGTCGGGAGGGTGCCGATACGCAGTATTTT. This codes for CASSLGREGADTQYF.

This chain uses TRBV5-4 with TRBJ2-1, with TRBD2 matching over 12 bases. CDR1 and CDR2 from the germline V gene are SGHNT and YYREEE (reference sequence). Germline trimming cut 0 bases from V and 7 bases from J; bases unmatched to any gene: 2. The CDR3 runs 15 residues. Written as DNA, the CDR3 is TGTGCCAGCAGCTTGGGACTAGCGGGAGTTAATGAGCAGTTCTTC. Protein sequence: CASSLGLAGVNEQFF.

V is TRBV4-3 and J is TRBJ1-6, with TRBD1 matching over 12 bases. CDR1 LGHNA and CDR2 YSLEER come from the germline V gene. The CDR3 loop spans 17 amino acids. Germline trimming cut 4 bases from V and 7 bases from J; bases unmatched to any gene: 8. The CDR3 is CASSLGDRGLFNSPLHF. The CDR3 bases are TGCGCCAGCAGCCTGGGGGACAGGGGGCTATTCAATTCACCCCTCCACTTT.

The chain employs TRBV4-3 and TRBJ1-2, with D unclear. CDR1 is LGHNA and CDR2 is YSLEER in the germline V gene. Trimming pared 0 bases from V and 1 base from J, leaving 3 bases between. The CDR3 has 13 residues. This CDR3 reads CASSQDGNYGYTF. CDR3 bases: TGCGCCAGCAGCCAAGACGGTAACTATGGCTACACCTTC.

The chain uses TRBV11-2 and TRBJ2-7, with 8 bases identical to TRBD2. The CDR3 consists of 15 residues. Trimming took 1 base from V and 7 from J; bases not matched to a gene: 9. Germline-derived CDR1 and CDR2 are SGHAT and FQNNGV. In DNA, the CDR3 is TGTGCCAGCAGCTTAGTGGCAGCGGGAGCAGGGGAGCAGTACTTC. Its translation: CASSLVAAGAGEQYF.

This chain uses TRBV11-2 with TRBJ1-2; D uncertain. With 2 bases removed from V and 4 bases from J, the gap between germline ends came to 17 bases. In germline, CDR1 is SGHAT, CDR2 FQNNGV. The CDR3 extends over 16 amino acids. CDR3 coding DNA: TGTGCCAGCAGCTTAATGGTCAGTGCTACGGGCTATGGCTACACCTTC. Translated, it gives CASSLMVSATGYGYTF.

This chain uses TRBV12-3 or TRBV12-4 with TRBJ2-7; D possibly corresponds to TRBD2 (5 bases). The CDR3 is made up of 13 amino acids. V was pared by 2 bases and J by 3 bases, with 8 bases between. The CDR3 spells CASSLTGFYEQYF. CDR3 nucleotides: TGTGCCAGCAGTTTAACGGGATTCTACGAGCAGTACTTC.

About this clone itself: At one end, the junction sequence differs from germline, possibly due to a read error. Distinct nucleotide sequences in the sample also encode this CDR3. CDR3 loop: CASSGGVRDQPQHF. CDR3 DNA: TGTGCCAGTAGTGGGGGGGTGAGGGATCAGCCTCAGCATTTT. The rearrangement links TRBV19 to TRBJ1-5; tentative D call: TRBD1 (5 bases). Germline V gene data show CDR1 as LNHDA and CDR2 as SQIVND (reference sequence). This CDR3 spans 14 amino acids.

The V and J genes are TRBV18 and TRBJ2-1, with D perhaps matching TRBD1 (5 bases). Germline V gene sequence: CDR1 KGHSH, CDR2 LQKENI. With 0 bases removed from V and 5 bases from J, the gap between germline ends came to 8 bases. This CDR3 has 14 amino acids. The CDR3 loop reads CASSPPAGNNEQFF. CDR3 DNA sequence: TGTGCCAGCTCACCACCGGCAGGGAACAATGAGCAGTTCTTC.

The sample holds one count of this clone. The chain is built from TRBV5-1 and TRBJ2-5; a possible D gene is TRBD1 (5 bases). Germline V gives CDR1 SGHRS, CDR2 YFSETQ. Trimming stripped 2 bases from V and 2 bases from J, with 16 bases between. The CDR3 runs to 16 residues. Here the CDR3 DNA reads TGCGCCAGCAGCTTTGAGGCTTTCAGGGCACAAGAGACCCAGTACTTC. It is translated as CASSFEAFRAQETQYF. The full variable domain, in which reference TRBV5-1 and TRBJ2-5 provide the parts outside the CDR3, is KAGVTQTPRYLIKTRGQQVTLSCSPISGHRSVSWYQQTPGQGLQFLFEYFSETQRNKGNFPGRFSGRQFSNSRSEMNVSTLELGDSALYLCASSFEAFRAQETQYFGPGTRLLVL.

V and J are TRBV19 and TRBJ2-1, with 9 bases fitting TRBD2. The CDR3 extends over 15 amino acids. Per the germline V gene, CDR1 is LNHDA and CDR2 is SQIVND (reference sequence). The trim removed 5 bases at V and 1 base at J, leaving 3 bases unmatched. Written as DNA, the CDR3 is TGTGCCAGTAGTTCAGCGGGAGGATCCTACAATGAGCAGTTCTTC. It translates to CASSSAGGSYNEQFF.